Listed below are T cell receptor beta chains from one sample, sequenced in a study of vaccination and CD4 T cells after COVID-19. Their recognized antigens are unknown. TCRdb itself ran the PCR reads through MiXCR, one entry per CDR3 protein. The sample includes just under 20,000 distinct CDR3 sequences, approximately 45% of them seen just once. The sequences come from CD4+ T cells from blood, cultured in vitro, collected before SARS-CoV-2 vaccination. Source of these receptors: a human donor who had recovered from COVID-19. Both conserved end residues are part of each CDR3. Fields, in order: J gene, D gene, V gene, clone size, CDR3 DNA, CDR3 protein. The D gene is left open where the match is weak. Size tells how often a clone was seen (once, few, many) or the class of an expanded clone, and some rows leave it out.

TRBJ1-2,.,TRBV2,few,TGTGCCAGCACATTATCAACGGACGGCTATGGCTACACCTTC,CASTLSTDGYGYTF
TRBJ2-5,TRBD1,TRBV7-6,.,TGTGCCAGCAGCTTAGGGAACAGGGGGCTGGGGGAGACCCAGTACTTC,CASSLGNRGLGETQYF
TRBJ2-3,.,TRBV12-3/TRBV12-4,once,TGTGCCAGCAGCGCTCAGACGGTGGCGGGACTTCTGCGTACGCAGTATTTT,CASSAQTVAGLLRTQYF
TRBJ1-2,.,TRBV28,.,TGTGCCAGCAGGTCGGACAGCCCAGGCGGCTACACCTTC,CASRSDSPGGYTF
TRBJ2-3,TRBD1,TRBV6-1,few,TGTGCCAGCAGTGAGACAGGGGGCGAGTCAGATACGCAGTATTTT,CASSETGGESDTQYF
TRBJ2-3,.,TRBV20-1,.,TGCAGTGCTAGAGATCGGCGGGTCAGCACAGATACGCAGTATTTT,CSARDRRVSTDTQYF
TRBJ2-5,TRBD2,TRBV20-1,.,TGCAGTGCTAGAGGGACGGGACTACGAGAGACCCAGTACTTC,CSARGTGLRETQYF
TRBJ1-6,.,TRBV7-3,few,TGTGCCAGCAGCTTTGGTCCCCGGGTTAATTCACCCCTCCACTTT,CASSFGPRVNSPLHF
TRBJ2-5,TRBD1,TRBV19,few,TGTGCCAGTAGGAGACAGGGAATCGAGACCCAGTACTTC,CASRRQGIETQYF
TRBJ1-5,.,TRBV6-1,.,TGTGCCAGCAGGACGTACAGGGAGGGGCAGCCCCAGCATTTT,CASRTYREGQPQHF
TRBJ1-3,TRBD1,TRBV11-3,.,TGTGCCAGCAGCCTTTTTGGACAGGGAGTAAACACCATATATTTT,CASSLFGQGVNTIYF
TRBJ2-3,TRBD1,TRBV5-5,.,TGTGCCAGCAGCATCAAAGGGACAGCCCGAGGGGGAGATACGCAGTATTTT,CASSIKGTARGGDTQYF
TRBJ2-5,.,TRBV18,.,TGTGCCAGCTCAAGGAAAGAGACCCAGTACTTC,CASSRKETQYF
TRBJ1-1,TRBD1,TRBV10-3,.,TGTGCCATCAGTACCGGGACAGAGAACACTGAAGCTTTCTTT,CAISTGTENTEAFF
TRBJ1-2,TRBD1,TRBV4-1,few,TGCGCCAGCAGCCAGACAGGGGGCGATACCTATGGCTACACCTTC,CASSQTGGDTYGYTF
TRBJ1-1,TRBD1,TRBV18,.,TGTGCCAGCTCACAGCTGCCGGGACAGGGGTTCGTGTCTTTCTTT,CASSQLPGQGFVSFF
TRBJ1-6,TRBD1,TRBV6-1,.,TGTGCCAGCAGAGGACAGGTCTTTCAAAATTCACCCCTCCACTTT,CASRGQVFQNSPLHF
TRBJ1-5,.,TRBV7-8,once,TGTGCCAGCAGCTTAGCACAAGAAAATCAGCCCCAGCATTTT,CASSLAQENQPQHF
TRBJ2-2,.,TRBV7-2,.,TGTGCCAGCAGCCCACGGCGGCTTATTGTGACCGGGGAGCTGTTTTTT,CASSPRRLIVTGELFF
TRBJ1-6,.,TRBV7-2,.,TGTGCCAGCAGCACGGGGACCGGGGGCAGGAGTTATAATTCACCCCTCCACTTT,CASSTGTGGRSYNSPLHF
TRBJ2-7,.,TRBV7-9,.,TGTGCCAGCAGCCCATCGGGACTCCGCTCCTACGAGCAGTACTTC,CASSPSGLRSYEQYF
TRBJ2-7,TRBD1,TRBV5-1,.,TGCGCCAGCAGCACGAGGACAGGGGACTACGAGCAGTACTTC,CASSTRTGDYEQYF
TRBJ1-1,.,TRBV11-3,.,TGTGCCAGCAGCTCCTTCCGTGGAGGCGCGTACACCAACACTGAAGCTTTCTTT,CASSSFRGGAYTNTEAFF
TRBJ1-6,TRBD1,TRBV20-1,.,TGCAGTGCTAGAGACTTACAGGGGAAGTATTATAATTCACCCCTCCACTTT,CSARDLQGKYYNSPLHF